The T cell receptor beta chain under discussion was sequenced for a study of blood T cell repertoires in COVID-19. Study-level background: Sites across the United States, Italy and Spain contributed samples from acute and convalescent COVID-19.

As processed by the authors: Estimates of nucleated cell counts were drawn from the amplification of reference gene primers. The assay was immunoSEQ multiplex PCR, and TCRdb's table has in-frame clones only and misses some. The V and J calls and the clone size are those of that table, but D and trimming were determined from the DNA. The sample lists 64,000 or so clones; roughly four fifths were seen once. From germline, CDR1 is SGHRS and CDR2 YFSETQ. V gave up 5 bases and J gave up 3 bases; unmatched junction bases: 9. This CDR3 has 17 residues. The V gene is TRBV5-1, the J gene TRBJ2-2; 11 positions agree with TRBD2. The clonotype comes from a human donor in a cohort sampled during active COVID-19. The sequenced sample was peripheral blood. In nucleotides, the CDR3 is TGCGCCAGCAGACGTAGCGGGGGGGCCCCCGACACCGGGGAGCTGTTTTTT. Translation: CASRRSGGAPDTGELFF.